Presented here are 30 T cell receptor beta chains from one specimen sequenced in a study of blood T cell repertoires in COVID-19. The method was immunoSEQ multiplex PCR; TCRdb's version includes in-frame clones alone and lacks a portion of them. Counted here are 150,000 to 200,000 clones, approximately 86% occurring once; the ten biggest clones make up roughly 8.6%. The source material was peripheral blood. The receptor set was obtained from a man between 60 and 70 years old with acute or convalescent COVID-19.

In DNA form, the CDR3 reads TGCGCCAGCAGTCTCCCGTCGGGAGTGGAGACCCAGTACTTC. This codes for CASSLPSGVETQYF. The chain carries TRBV5-1 and TRBJ2-5; D is perhaps TRBD2 (6 bases). Trimming removed 5 bases at V and 5 bases at J, with 16 bases between. Germline CDR1 SGHRS, CDR2 YFSETQ. The CDR3 is 14 amino acids.

CDR3 residues: CASSFRGRTYEQYF. The CDR3, as DNA: TGTGCCAGCAGTTTCCGGGGAAGGACCTACGAGCAGTACTTC. The V gene is TRBV28, the J gene TRBJ2-7, with TRBD2 as a possible D gene (5 bases). The CDR3 length is 14 residues. The V end lost 3 bases, the J end lost 2 bases, and 11 bases lay between the germline ends. The V gene's germline CDR1 is MDHEN and CDR2 SYDVKM.

The gene calls are TRBV15 and TRBJ1-5; TRBD1 matches 7 bases. Germline V gene lookup returns CDR1 LNHNV and CDR2 YYDKDF (reference sequence). The CDR3 length is 15 residues. V dropped 7 bases and J dropped 0; count of bases not matched to a gene: 6. The CDR3, as DNA: TGTGCCACCACGAGGGGGCCCCATAGCAATCAGCCCCAGCATTTT. Protein product: CATTRGPHSNQPQHF.

V and J are TRBV6-6 and TRBJ2-3; D remains unclear. Germline-derived CDR1 and CDR2 are MNHNY and SVGAGI (reference sequence). Trimming took 2 bases from V and 4 from J, leaving 13 bases between them. This CDR3 spans 15 amino acids. Here the CDR3 DNA reads TGTGCCAGCAGTTACGACGGCGGTACGGCAGATACGCAGTATTTT. The encoded protein is CASSYDGGTADTQYF.

This chain uses TRBV27 with TRBJ2-5; 10 nucleotides line up with TRBD1. The germline V gene encodes CDR1 MNHEY and CDR2 SMNVEV (reference sequence). The V gene end was trimmed by 4 bases and the J gene end by 6 bases; junction bases not matched to a gene: 8. CDR3 length equals 15 residues. CDR3 protein: CASSSGTGAPKTQYF. CDR3 sequence (DNA): TGTGCCAGCAGTTCCGGGACAGGGGCCCCTAAGACCCAGTACTTC.

The gene calls are TRBV27 and TRBJ1-2; 8 nucleotides line up with TRBD1. Germline assignment: CDR1 MNHEY and CDR2 SMNVEV (reference sequence). V was pared by 3 bases and J by 4 bases, with 16 bases of the junction left unmatched. This CDR3 comprises 18 residues. The DNA of the CDR3 is TGTGCCAGCAGTTTTGATCCGGGGCAGGGGGCGATTGTCTATGGCTACACCTTC. Amino acids: CASSFDPGQGAIVYGYTF.

The chain has TRBV6-6 and TRBJ2-1; a weak D match, TRBD2 (5 bases). V gave up 6 bases and J gave up 1 base, with 10 bases separating them. The V gene's germline CDR1 is MNHNY and CDR2 SVGAGI (reference sequence). CDR3 length: 14 residues. As DNA, the CDR3 is TGTGCCAGCAGGGAGGAGCTGTCCTACAATGAGCAGTTCTTC. This translates into CASREELSYNEQFF.

V is TRBV28 and J is TRBJ1-1, with a weak D call TRBD1 (6 bases). V gave up 6 bases and J gave up 1 base, with 18 bases separating them. This CDR3 is 16 amino acids long. Looked up from germline, CDR1 is MDHEN and CDR2 is SYDVKM. In DNA form, the CDR3 reads TGTGCCAGCAGGGGGGCAACTAGGAGCAGGAACACTGAAGCTTTCTTT. Translation gives CASRGATRSRNTEAFF.

The V and J genes are TRBV18 and TRBJ2-5, with TRBD1 matching over 9 bases. CDR1 and CDR2 from the germline V gene are KGHSH and LQKENI. CDR3 length: 15 residues. Losses at the gene ends were 3 bases for V and 5 bases for J; bases not matched to a gene: 7. CDR3 sequence: CASSPGDRAGETQYF. In nucleotides, the CDR3 is TGTGCCAGCTCACCTGGGGACAGGGCAGGGGAGACCCAGTACTTC.

CDR3 region: CASSSSYEQYF. The CDR3 DNA follows: TGTGCCAGCAGCTCCTCTTACGAGCAGTACTTC. The chain couples TRBV5-5 to TRBJ2-7, with unresolved D. In germline, CDR1 is SGHKS, CDR2 YYEKEE (reference sequence). V lost 3 bases and J 4 bases, leaving 5 bases between the germline ends. The CDR3 runs to 11 residues. The variable domain in full, with the rest retrieved from reference TRBV5-5 and TRBJ2-7, is DAGVTQSPTHLIKTRGQQVTLRCSPISGHKSVSWYQQVLGQGPQFIFQYYEKEERGRGNFPDRFSARQFPNYSSELNVNALLLGDSALYLCASSSSYEQYFGPGTRLTVT.

V gene TRBV5-1 combines with J gene TRBJ2-7, with D perhaps TRBD1 (6 bases). CDR3 length: 12 residues. Trimming removed 4 bases at V and 3 bases at J, with 8 bases between. From germline, CDR1 is SGHRS and CDR2 YFSETQ. The CDR3 protein is CASSRTVYEQYF. DNA for the CDR3: TGCGCCAGCAGCCGGACAGTCTACGAGCAGTACTTC.

The rearrangement uses TRBV27 and TRBJ2-7, with 7 bases identical to TRBD1. The CDR3 loop spans 14 amino acids. CDR1 is MNHEY and CDR2 is SMNVEV in the germline V gene (reference sequence). With 5 bases clipped from V and 2 bases from J, the junction kept 6 bases outside the gene matches. The CDR3 loop reads CASSLRTGAYEQYF. CDR3 nucleotide sequence: TGTGCCAGCAGTCTCCGAACAGGGGCCTACGAGCAGTACTTC.

This clone was observed a single time. The V gene is TRBV19, the J gene TRBJ2-3; TRBD2 matches at 8 bases. This CDR3 has 13 residues. CDR1 is LNHDA, CDR2 SQIVND, per germline (reference sequence). Trimming at V came to 6 bases and at J to 1 base, leaving 0 bases not matched to a gene. Here the CDR3 reads CASRTSGTDTQYF. The CDR3 nucleotides are TGTGCCAGTAGGACTAGCGGCACAGATACGCAGTATTTT.

The chain couples TRBV7-7 to TRBJ2-1; D gene ambiguous. Trimming cost V 1 base and J 0 bases, with 13 bases left between them. Germline V gives CDR1 SSHAT, CDR2 FNYEAQ (reference sequence). This CDR3 has 17 residues. The CDR3 loop reads CASSLDWAPSSYNEQFF. In nucleotides, the CDR3 is TGTGCCAGCAGCTTAGACTGGGCCCCAAGCTCCTACAATGAGCAGTTCTTC.

The chain is built from TRBV19 and TRBJ2-7; D is undetermined. The ends were cut back, 5 bases at V and 1 base at J, with 9 bases in the middle. Germline CDR1 and CDR2: LNHDA and SQIVND (reference sequence). The CDR3 runs 13 residues. The CDR3 nucleotides read TGTGCCAGTAGTCTACGTCCTTCCTACGAGCAGTACTTC. It codes for CASSLRPSYEQYF.

This clone is a singleton in its sample. This chain joins TRBV13 and TRBJ2-5, with TRBD2 matching over 9 bases. With 0 bases clipped from V and 3 bases from J, the junction kept 11 bases outside the gene matches. This CDR3 spans 18 amino acids. In germline, CDR1 is PRHDT, CDR2 FYEKMQ (reference sequence). CDR3 region: CASSLGLIAGAIEETQYF. DNA for the CDR3: TGTGCCAGCAGCTTAGGCCTGATAGCGGGAGCCATCGAAGAGACCCAGTACTTC.

The chain joins TRBV6-5 to TRBJ1-1, with D possibly TRBD1 on 6 matching bases. CDR3 length: 15 residues. V lost 5 bases to trimming and J lost 4 bases, with 17 bases between them. Per germline, CDR1 MNHEY and CDR2 SVGAGI. CDR3 nucleotide sequence: TGTGCCAGCAGTCCAGGGATAAGGGGGTCCACTGAAGCTTTCTTT. Amino acids: CASSPGIRGSTEAFF.

The genes are TRBV3-1 (or the pseudogene TRBV3-2) and TRBJ1-5; 8 bases align to TRBD1. With 3 bases clipped from V and 7 bases from J, the junction kept 2 bases outside the gene matches. Per germline, CDR1 LGHDT and CDR2 YNNKEL (reference sequence). The CDR3 has 13 amino acids. In DNA, the CDR3 is TGTGCCAGCAGCCACGGACAGGGACAGCCCCAGCATTTT. Protein: CASSHGQGQPQHF.

The chain has TRBV25-1 and TRBJ2-5; 10 positions agree with TRBD1. Losses at the gene ends were 4 bases for V and 4 bases for J; bases not matched to a gene: 3. Germline lookup yields CDR1 MGHDK and CDR2 SYGVNS. The CDR3 runs to 14 residues. The CDR3 nucleotides read TGTGCCAGCAGTGTGGGACAGGGGTCAGAGACCCAGTACTTC. It yields the protein CASSVGQGSETQYF.

This clone was seen only a few times. J is TRBJ2-3 and V is TRBV18, with no clear D. CDR1 and CDR2 (germline): KGHSH, LQKENI. Trimming pared 8 bases from V and 2 bases from J, leaving 14 bases between. The CDR3 consists of 14 residues. The CDR3 DNA sequence: TGTGCCAGCGCGCGTAAGAGGTACACAGATACGCAGTATTTT. Translated, it gives CASARKRYTDTQYF.

At least ten counts were recorded for this clone. The chain couples TRBV6-6 to TRBJ2-1, with 9 bases that match TRBD1. This CDR3 is built from 15 residues. Germline CDR1 is MNHNY and CDR2 is SVGAGI (reference sequence). V was pared by 4 bases and J by 9 bases, with 10 bases of the junction left unmatched. The CDR3 sequence: CASSSPDRGGVEQFF. For the CDR3, the DNA is TGTGCCAGCAGTTCCCCTGACAGGGGGGGGGTTGAGCAGTTCTTC.

This chain connects TRBV27 to TRBJ2-5, with 7 bases that match TRBD1. The CDR3 sequence is 14 residues long. Germline CDR1 is MNHEY and CDR2 is SMNVEV (reference sequence). Trimming took 4 bases from V and 4 from J; bases not matched to a gene: 6. The CDR3 loop is CASSSLWDRETQYF. CDR3 coding DNA: TGTGCCAGCAGTTCATTATGGGACAGAGAGACCCAGTACTTC.

The chain uses TRBV28 and TRBJ1-4, with 10 bases fitting TRBD1. J lost 7 bases, V lost 3 bases, and 5 bases had no gene match. The germline CDR1 and CDR2 sequences are MDHEN and SYDVKM. The CDR3 consists of 15 residues. CDR3 coding DNA: TGTGCCAGCAGTTTGGGGACAGGGGTGGCTGAAAAACTGTTTTTT. As protein: CASSLGTGVAEKLFF.

Only a few counts were recorded for this clone. The chain recombines TRBV20-1 with TRBJ1-6; D perhaps matches TRBD1 (6 bases). V gave up 3 bases and J gave up 13 bases, with 13 bases separating them. The CDR3 runs 12 residues. Germline CDR1 and CDR2: DFQATT and SNEGSKA (reference sequence). The CDR3 coding sequence is TGCAGTGCTAGTCGGACAGTTAGTCCCCTCCACTTT. Translated: CSASRTVSPLHF.

The chain couples TRBV30 to TRBJ2-3; TRBD2 matches 7 bases. The CDR3 is made up of 15 amino acids. V dropped 5 bases and J dropped 2; count of bases not matched to a gene: 10. CDR1 is GTSNPN and CDR2 is SVGIG in the germline V gene (reference sequence). In DNA, the CDR3 is TGTGCCTGGGGTAATAGCGGGCCCTACACAGATACGCAGTATTTT. Translation: CAWGNSGPYTDTQYF.

V gene TRBV28 combines with J gene TRBJ2-5; possible D gene TRBD2, 5 bases. Trimming took off 3 bases at V and 1 base at J, with 9 bases between the two ends. Germline CDR1 MDHEN, CDR2 SYDVKM. This CDR3 has 14 residues. CDR3 in amino acids: CASSFGGAQETQYF. The CDR3 coding sequence is TGTGCCAGCAGTTTTGGAGGAGCCCAAGAGACCCAGTACTTC.

Written as DNA, the CDR3 is TGTGCCAGTAGTACCTTTGGGACAGGGACCCCGGCTTTCTTT. This encodes CASSTFGTGTPAFF. This chain joins TRBV19 and TRBJ1-1, with 9 bases that match TRBD1. Per germline, CDR1 LNHDA and CDR2 SQIVND (reference sequence). With V trimmed by 4 bases and J by 11 bases, 11 bases remained unmatched. The CDR3 runs to 14 residues.

The chain combines TRBV6-5 with TRBJ2-7; perhaps TRBD2 as D (6 bases). There are 15 residues in the CDR3. With 6 bases removed from V and 4 bases from J, the gap between germline ends came to 19 bases. The germline CDR1 and CDR2 sequences are MNHEY and SVGAGI. The CDR3 bases are TGTGCCAGCAGCCACGGGGCCCGGAGGGCGTACGAGCAGTACTTC. Translating it yields CASSHGARRAYEQYF.

This clone was found a few times. The rearrangement joins TRBV5-1 to TRBJ1-4; D is possibly TRBD1 (6 bases). In germline, CDR1 is SGHRS, CDR2 YFSETQ. Trimming pared 4 bases from V and 6 bases from J, leaving 19 bases between. There are 16 residues in the CDR3. The CDR3 DNA sequence: TGCGCCAGCAGCCTTATGGGGGGGCGAGGTGATGAAAAACTGTTTTTT. It specifies CASSLMGGRGDEKLFF.

The chain uses TRBV21-1 and TRBJ1-3; the table's D call, TRBD1, has no DNA check behind it. TRBV21-1 is a known pseudogene. CDR3 length equals 19 residues. The CDR3 DNA follows: TGTGCCAGCAGCAAAAGGAGACAGTCGACGTTTCTCTCTGGAAACACCATATATTTT. This translates into CASSKRRQSTFLSGNTIYF.